The present TCR beta chain was sequenced within a study of shared clonotypes between healthy human individuals. On the study more broadly: The people who gave samples were two women and a few men aged 18 to 49.

Several immunoSEQ plates received, in even portions, the genomic DNA of each subset. Clones were read by immunoSEQ multiplex PCR, and TCRdb kept only the in-frame ones, dropping some. This sample has some 1.5 million clones, with roughly 97% found just once. In germline, CDR1 is KGHSH, CDR2 LQKENI. Trimming stripped 8 bases from V and 4 bases from J, with 9 bases between. This CDR3 comprises 13 residues. The study separated CD4+ cells into CD45RA+ naive and CD45RA-negative memory subsets. The clonotype originates from a man younger than 45 in good health. Sequencing was carried out using naive CD4+ T cells sorted from blood. Subset denoted: CD45RA+ positively selected. The chain recombines TRBV18 with TRBJ2-6; no definite D call. The CDR3 DNA sequence: TGTGCCAGCCGGAGTCTCGGGGCCAACGTCCTGACTTTC. The encoded protein is CASRSLGANVLTF. The full variable domain, completed using reference TRBV18 and TRBJ2-6, is NAGVMQNPRHLVRRRGQEARLRCSPMKGHSHVYWYRQLPEEGLKFMVYLQKENIIDESGMPKERFSAEFPKEGPSILRIQQVVRGDSAAYFCASRSLGANVLTFGAGSRLTVL.